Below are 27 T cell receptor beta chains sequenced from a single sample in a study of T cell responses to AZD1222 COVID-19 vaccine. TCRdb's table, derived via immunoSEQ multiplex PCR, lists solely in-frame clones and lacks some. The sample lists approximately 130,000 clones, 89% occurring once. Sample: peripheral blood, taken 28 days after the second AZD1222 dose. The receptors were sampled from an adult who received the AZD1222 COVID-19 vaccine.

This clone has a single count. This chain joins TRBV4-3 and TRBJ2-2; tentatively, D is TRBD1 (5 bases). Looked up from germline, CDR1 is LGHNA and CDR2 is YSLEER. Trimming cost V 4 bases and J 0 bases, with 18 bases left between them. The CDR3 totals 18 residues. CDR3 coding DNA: TGCGCCAGCAGCCCACAGCCACCAGGGTTGACGAACACCGGGGAGCTGTTTTTT. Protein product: CASSPQPPGLTNTGELFF.

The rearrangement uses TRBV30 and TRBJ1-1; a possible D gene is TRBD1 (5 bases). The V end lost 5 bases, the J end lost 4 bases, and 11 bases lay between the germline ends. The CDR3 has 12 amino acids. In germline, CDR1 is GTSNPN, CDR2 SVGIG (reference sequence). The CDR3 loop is CAWGRGGTEAFF. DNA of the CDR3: TGTGCCTGGGGTCGGGGCGGCACTGAAGCTTTCTTT.

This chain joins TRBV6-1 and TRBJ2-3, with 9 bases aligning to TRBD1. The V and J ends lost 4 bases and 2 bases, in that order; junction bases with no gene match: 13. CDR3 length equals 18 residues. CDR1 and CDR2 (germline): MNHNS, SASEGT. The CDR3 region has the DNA TGTGCCAGCAGTGCCTCTAGTGGACAGGGGTTCTACACAGATACGCAGTATTTT. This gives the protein CASSASSGQGFYTDTQYF.

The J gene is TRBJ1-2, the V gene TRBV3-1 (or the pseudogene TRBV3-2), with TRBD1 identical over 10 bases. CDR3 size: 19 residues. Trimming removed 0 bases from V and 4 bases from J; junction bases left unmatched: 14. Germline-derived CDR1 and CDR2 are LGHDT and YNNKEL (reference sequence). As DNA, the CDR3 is TGTGCCAGCAGCCAAGATACCCTTTCCGGGACAGGGGAGGGCTATGGCTACACCTTC. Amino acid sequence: CASSQDTLSGTGEGYGYTF.

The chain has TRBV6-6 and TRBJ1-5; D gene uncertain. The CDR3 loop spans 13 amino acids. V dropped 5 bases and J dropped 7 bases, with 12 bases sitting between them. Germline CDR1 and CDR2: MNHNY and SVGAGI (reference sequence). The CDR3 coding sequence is TGTGCCAGCAGTGACCATTTGAACCAGCCCCAGCATTTT. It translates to CASSDHLNQPQHF.

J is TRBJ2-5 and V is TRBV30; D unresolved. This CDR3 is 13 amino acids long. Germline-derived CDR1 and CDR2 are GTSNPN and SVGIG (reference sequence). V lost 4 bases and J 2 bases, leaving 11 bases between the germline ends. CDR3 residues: CAWKFRLQETQYF. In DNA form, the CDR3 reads TGTGCCTGGAAATTCAGACTTCAAGAGACCCAGTACTTC.

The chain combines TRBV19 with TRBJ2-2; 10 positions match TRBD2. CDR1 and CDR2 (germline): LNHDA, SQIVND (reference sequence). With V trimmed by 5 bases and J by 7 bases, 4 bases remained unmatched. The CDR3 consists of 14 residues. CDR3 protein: CASSLAGVFGELFF. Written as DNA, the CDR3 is TGTGCCAGTAGTCTAGCGGGAGTGTTCGGGGAGCTGTTTTTT. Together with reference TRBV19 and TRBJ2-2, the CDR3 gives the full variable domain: DGGITQSPKYLFRKEGQNVTLSCEQNLNHDAMYWYRQDPGQGLRLIYYSQIVNDFQKGDIAEGYSVSREKKESFPLTVTSAQKNPTAFYLCASSLAGVFGELFFGEGSRLTVL.

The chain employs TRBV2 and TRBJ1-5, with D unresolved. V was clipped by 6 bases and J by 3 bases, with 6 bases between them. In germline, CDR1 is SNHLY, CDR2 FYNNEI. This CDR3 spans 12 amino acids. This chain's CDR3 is CASSLINQPQHF. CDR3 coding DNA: TGTGCCAGCAGCTTAATCAATCAGCCCCAGCATTTT.

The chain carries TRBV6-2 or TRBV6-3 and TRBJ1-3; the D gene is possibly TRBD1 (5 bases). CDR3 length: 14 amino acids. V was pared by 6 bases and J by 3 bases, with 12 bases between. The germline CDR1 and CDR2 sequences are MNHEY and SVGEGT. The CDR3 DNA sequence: TGTGCCAGCAGCCTCGCCAGGGTTGGAAACACCATATATTTT. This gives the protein CASSLARVGNTIYF.

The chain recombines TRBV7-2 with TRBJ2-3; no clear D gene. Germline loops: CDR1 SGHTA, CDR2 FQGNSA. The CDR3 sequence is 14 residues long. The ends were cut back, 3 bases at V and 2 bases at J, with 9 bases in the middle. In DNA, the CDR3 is TGTGCCAGCAGCTTGGAGAGGACCACAGATACGCAGTATTTT. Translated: CASSLERTTDTQYF.

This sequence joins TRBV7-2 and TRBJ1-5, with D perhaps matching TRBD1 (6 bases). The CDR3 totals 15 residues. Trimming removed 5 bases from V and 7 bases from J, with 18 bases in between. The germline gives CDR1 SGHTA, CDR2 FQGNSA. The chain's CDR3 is CASSLTPQGTQPQHF. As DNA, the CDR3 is TGTGCCAGCAGCCTGACCCCACAGGGAACCCAGCCCCAGCATTTT.

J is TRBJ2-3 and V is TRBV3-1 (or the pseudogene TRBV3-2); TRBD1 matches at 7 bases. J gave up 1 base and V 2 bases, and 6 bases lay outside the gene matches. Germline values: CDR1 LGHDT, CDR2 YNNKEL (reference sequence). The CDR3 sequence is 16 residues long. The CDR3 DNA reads TGTGCCAGCAGCCAATTCCGGGACAGACGCACAGATACGCAGTATTTT. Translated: CASSQFRDRRTDTQYF.

The CDR3 protein is CASSYSAGNIYEQYF. CDR3 nucleotides: TGTGCCAGCAGTTACTCGGCAGGGAATATCTACGAGCAGTACTTC. The rearrangement uses TRBV6-2 or TRBV6-3 and TRBJ2-7; D might be TRBD1 (5 bases). Germline loops: CDR1 MNHEY, CDR2 SVGEGT. V was shortened by 0 bases and J by 3 bases, with 12 bases between the two germline ends. The CDR3 is 15 amino acids.

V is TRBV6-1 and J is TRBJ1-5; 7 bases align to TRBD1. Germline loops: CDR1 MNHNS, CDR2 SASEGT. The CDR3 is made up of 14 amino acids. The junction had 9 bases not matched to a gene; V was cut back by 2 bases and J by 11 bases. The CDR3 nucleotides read TGTGCCAGCAGTGAATGGGGGGCTCAGGGGGCCCAGCATTTT. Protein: CASSEWGAQGAQHF.

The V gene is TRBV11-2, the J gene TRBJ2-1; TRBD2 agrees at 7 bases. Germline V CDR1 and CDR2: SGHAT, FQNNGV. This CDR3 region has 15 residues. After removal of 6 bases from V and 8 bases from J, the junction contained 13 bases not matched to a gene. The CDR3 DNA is TGTGCCAGCAGGCGTATTACCGGGAGGTTCCATGAGCAGTTCTTC. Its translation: CASRRITGRFHEQFF.

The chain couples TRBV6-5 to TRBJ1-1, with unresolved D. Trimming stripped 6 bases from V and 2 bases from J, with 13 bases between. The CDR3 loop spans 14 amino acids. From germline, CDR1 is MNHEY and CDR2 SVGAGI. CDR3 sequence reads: CASSPTFTNTEAFF. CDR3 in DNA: TGTGCCAGCAGCCCCACCTTCACAAACACTGAAGCTTTCTTT.

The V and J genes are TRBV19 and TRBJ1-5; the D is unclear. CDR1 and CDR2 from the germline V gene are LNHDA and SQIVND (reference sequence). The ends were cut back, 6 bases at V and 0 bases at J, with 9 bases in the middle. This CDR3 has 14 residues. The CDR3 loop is CASRGGYSNQPQHF. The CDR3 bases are TGTGCCAGTAGGGGAGGTTATAGCAATCAGCCCCAGCATTTT.

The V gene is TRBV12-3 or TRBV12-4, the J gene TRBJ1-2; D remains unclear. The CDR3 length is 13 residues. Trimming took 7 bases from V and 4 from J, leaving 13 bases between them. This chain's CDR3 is CASTPEYTYGYTF. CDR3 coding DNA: TGTGCCAGCACCCCAGAGTATACCTATGGCTACACCTTC.

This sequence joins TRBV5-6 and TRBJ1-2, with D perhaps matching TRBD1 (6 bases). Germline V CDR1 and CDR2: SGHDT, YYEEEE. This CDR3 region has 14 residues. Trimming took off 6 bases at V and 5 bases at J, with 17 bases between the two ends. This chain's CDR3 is CASIQRGAWYGYTF. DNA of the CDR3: TGTGCCAGCATCCAGCGGGGGGCTTGGTATGGCTACACCTTC. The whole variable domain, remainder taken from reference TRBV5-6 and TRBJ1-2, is DAGVTQSPTHLIKTRGQQVTLRCSPKSGHDTVSWYQQALGQGPQFIFQYYEEEERQRGNFPDRFSGHQFPNYSSELNVNALLLGDSALYLCASIQRGAWYGYTFGSGTRLTVV.

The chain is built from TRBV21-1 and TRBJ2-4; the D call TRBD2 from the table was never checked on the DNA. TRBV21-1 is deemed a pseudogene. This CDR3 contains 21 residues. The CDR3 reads CASSKVPRLAGGPGVKNIQYF. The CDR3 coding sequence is TGTGCCAGCAGCAAAGTTCCCCGCTTAGCGGGAGGGCCTGGTGTCAAAAACATTCAGTACTTC.

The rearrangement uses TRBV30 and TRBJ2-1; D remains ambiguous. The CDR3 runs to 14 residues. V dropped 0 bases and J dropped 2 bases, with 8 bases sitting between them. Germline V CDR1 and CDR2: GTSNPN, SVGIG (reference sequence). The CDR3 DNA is TGTGCCTGGAGTGTAGCGCTCACCTACAATGAGCAGTTCTTC. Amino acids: CAWSVALTYNEQFF.

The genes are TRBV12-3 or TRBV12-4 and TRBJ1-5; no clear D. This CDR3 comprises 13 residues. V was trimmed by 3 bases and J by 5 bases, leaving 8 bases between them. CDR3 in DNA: TGTGCCAGCAGTTTCACAGTTGATCAGCCCCAGCATTTT. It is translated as CASSFTVDQPQHF.

The DNA for the CDR3 is TGTGCCAGCAGGGGGACAGGGGGCTTTTCTGAAGCTTTCTTT. Translation gives CASRGTGGFSEAFF. This chain uses TRBV27 with TRBJ1-1, with TRBD1 matching over 12 bases. V was clipped by 6 bases and J by 6 bases; unmatched bases: 5. The CDR3 has 14 amino acids. CDR1 is MNHEY and CDR2 is SMNVEV in the germline V gene (reference sequence).

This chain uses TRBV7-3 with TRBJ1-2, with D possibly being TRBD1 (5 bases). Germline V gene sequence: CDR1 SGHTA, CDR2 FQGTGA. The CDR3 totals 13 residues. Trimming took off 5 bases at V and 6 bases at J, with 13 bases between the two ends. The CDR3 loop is CASSLDRQNGYTF. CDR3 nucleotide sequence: TGTGCCAGCAGCCTCGATAGACAGAATGGCTACACCTTC.

This CDR3 is CASSETGVGGYTF. The DNA of the CDR3 is TGTGCCAGCAGTGAGACAGGGGTGGGCGGCTACACCTTC. The chain is built from TRBV2 and TRBJ1-2; 8 bases align to TRBD1. V gave up 3 bases and J gave up 8 bases; unmatched junction bases: 5. Germline V gene data show CDR1 as SNHLY and CDR2 as FYNNEI. The CDR3 consists of 13 residues.

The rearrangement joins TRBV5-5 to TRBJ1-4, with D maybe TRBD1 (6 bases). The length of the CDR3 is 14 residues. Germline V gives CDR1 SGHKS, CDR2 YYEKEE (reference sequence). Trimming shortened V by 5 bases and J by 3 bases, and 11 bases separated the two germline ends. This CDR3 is CASRVGGPNEKLFF. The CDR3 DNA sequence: TGTGCCAGCAGGGTCGGGGGCCCTAATGAAAAACTGTTTTTT.

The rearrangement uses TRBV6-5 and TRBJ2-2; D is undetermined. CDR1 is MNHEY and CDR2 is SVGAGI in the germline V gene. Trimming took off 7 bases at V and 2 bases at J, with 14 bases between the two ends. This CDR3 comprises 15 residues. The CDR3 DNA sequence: TGTGCCAGCAACGAAAGGTGGAGTAACACCGGGGAGCTGTTTTTT. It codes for CASNERWSNTGELFF.